This entry lists 28 T cell receptor beta chains sequenced from one sample in a study of T cell clonality in common variable immunodeficiency. TCRdb keeps only in-frame clones here, not all; method: immunoSEQ multiplex PCR. Reported are 40,000 to 50,000 clones, none seen only once; the ten largest carry approximately 6.3%. Input material: peripheral blood mononuclear cells. The receptors were gathered from a person aged 18 to 70 in good health.

There are many counts of this clone. The DNA ends 3 residues before the CDR3 does, and the rest of the CDR3 is filled in from the germline J gene. The chain couples TRBV7-8 to TRBJ1-1; a weak D match, TRBD1 (6 bases). Germline lookup yields CDR1 SGHVS and CDR2 FQNEAQ. CDR3 size: 15 residues. Trimming took off 0 bases at V and 4 bases at J, with 12 bases between the two ends. The CDR3 here is CASSLALTGSTEAFF. The CDR3 DNA, read in part, is TGTGCCAGCAGCTTAGCCCTAACAGGGAGCACTGAA.

This clone was seen repeatedly, ten times or more. The read stops 3 residues short of the end of the CDR3; the missing end is completed from the germline J gene. The chain couples TRBV29-1 to TRBJ1-1, with D hard to call. In germline, CDR1 is SQVTM, CDR2 ANQGSEA. Trimming cost V 3 bases and J 6 bases, with 8 bases left between them. The CDR3 spans 11 residues. CDR3 bases read: TGCAGCGTTGACCAGAAGGCTGAA. Its translation: CSVDQKAE. The CDR3 reads in full as CSVDQKAEAFF.

To note about this clone: Read coverage stops 3 residues before the CDR3 terminus; the germline J gene supplies the remainder. V gene TRBV30 combines with J gene TRBJ2-2; D is possibly TRBD1 (5 bases). Per the germline V gene, CDR1 is GTSNPN and CDR2 is SVGIG (reference sequence). CDR3 length: 13 residues. The CDR3: CAWRSGGANVLFF. CDR3 bases read: TGTGCCTGGAGATCGGGTGGGGCCAACGTG.

This clone has at least ten counts. The CDR3 end lies 3 residues beyond the end of the read and is filled in from the germline J gene. The chain links TRBV19 to TRBJ1-6; possible D gene TRBD1, 5 bases. Germline V CDR1 and CDR2: LNHDA, SQIVND (reference sequence). CDR3 length: 15 amino acids. Trimming pared 3 bases from V and 10 bases from J, leaving 16 bases between. The CDR3 spells CASSILGGGESPLHF. CDR3 DNA, as far as it was read: TGTGCCAGTAGTATTTTGGGTGGGGGGGAGTCACCC.

This clone was seen ten or more times. Read sequence stops 3 residues before the CDR3 end, and the germline J gene provides the missing end. The chain carries TRBV29-1 and TRBJ2-7, with D tentatively TRBD2 (6 bases). CDR1 is SQVTM, CDR2 ANQGSEA, per germline. The CDR3 sequence is 12 residues long. V was clipped by 3 bases and J by 1 base, with 7 bases between them. CDR3 loop: CSVEAGSYEQYF. CDR3 DNA (partial): TGCAGCGTTGAGGCGGGGTCCTACGAG.

This clone was picked up many times. The CDR3 end lies 3 residues beyond the end of the read and is filled in from the germline J gene. The V gene is TRBV5-5, the J gene TRBJ1-2, with D perhaps matching TRBD1 (5 bases). Trimming removed 0 bases at V and 5 bases at J, with 11 bases between. Per germline, CDR1 SGHKS and CDR2 YYEKEE (reference sequence). The CDR3 sequence is 14 residues long. The CDR3 here is CASSLDSGLYGYTF. The sequenced part of the CDR3 DNA is TGTGCCAGCAGCTTGGACTCAGGGCTTTATGGC.

As to this clone: The read terminates 3 residues ahead of where the CDR3 ends, so the germline J gene completes it. The chain is built from TRBV19 and TRBJ1-5; 8 nucleotides align to TRBD1. Germline trimming cut 1 base from V and 4 bases from J; bases unmatched to any gene: 3. The CDR3 runs to 15 residues. CDR1 and CDR2 from the germline V gene are LNHDA and SQIVND (reference sequence). The covered CDR3 bases are TGTGCCAGTAGTATAGGGACAGGGCAGAATCAGCCC. Translation: CASSIGTGQNQP. The full CDR3 protein is CASSIGTGQNQPQHF.

This clone was recorded at least ten times. CDR3 sequence reads: CASSSRTGEITEAFF. The DNA read from the CDR3 is TGTGCCAGTAGTTCCCGGACAGGGGAGATCACTGAA. This chain uses TRBV19 with TRBJ1-1, with 9 bases that match TRBD1. The read terminates 3 residues ahead of where the CDR3 ends, so the germline J gene completes it. Trimming took 5 bases from V and 4 from J; bases not matched to a gene: 8. The CDR3 covers 15 residues. Germline lookup yields CDR1 LNHDA and CDR2 SQIVND (reference sequence). The full variable domain, with the rest looked up from reference TRBV19 and TRBJ1-1, is DGGITQSPKYLFRKEGQNVTLSCEQNLNHDAMYWYRQDPGQGLRLIYYSQIVNDFQKGDIAEGYSVSREKKESFPLTVTSAQKNPTAFYLCASSSRTGEITEAFFGQGTRLTVV.

This clone has ten or more counts. The CDR3 end is not reached by the read, which stops 3 residues before it; the germline J gene fills it in. The rearrangement joins TRBV7-8 to TRBJ1-2; 9 bases map to TRBD1. The CDR3 extends over 15 amino acids. V trimming: 5 bases; J trimming: 6 bases; junction bases outside the gene matches: 10. Per the germline V gene, CDR1 is SGHVS and CDR2 is FQNEAQ. The chain's CDR3 is CASSRTGTGSNGYTF. CDR3 DNA (partial): TGTGCCAGCAGCCGTACTGGGACAGGGTCAAATGGC.

This clone was counted ten times or more. The read stops 3 residues short of the end of the CDR3; the missing end is completed from the germline J gene. The genes are TRBV10-1 and TRBJ2-4; the D is unclear. Germline values: CDR1 WNHNN, CDR2 SYGVQD (reference sequence). The V end was cut by 2 bases, the J end by 0 bases, with 20 bases between. This CDR3 spans 19 amino acids. The sequenced part of the CDR3 DNA is TGCGCCAGCAGTGAGGGGCTGGATACACCATTACTAGCCAAAAACATT. Its translation is CASSEGLDTPLLAKNI. The whole CDR3 region reads CASSEGLDTPLLAKNIQYF.

This clone was found many times. The read finishes 3 residues shy of the CDR3 end, and the germline J gene is used to complete it. This chain uses TRBV5-6 with TRBJ1-1; D gene unclear. The V gene's germline CDR1 is SGHDT and CDR2 YYEEEE. The CDR3 has 12 residues. V was trimmed by 4 bases and J by 2 bases, leaving 6 bases between them. The sequenced part of the CDR3 DNA is TGTGCCAGCAGCCACCTAAACACTGAA. Protein sequence: CASSHLNTE. From start to end, the CDR3 is CASSHLNTEAFF. Drawing the rest from reference TRBV5-6 and TRBJ1-1, the complete variable domain is DAGVTQSPTHLIKTRGQQVTLRCSPKSGHDTVSWYQQALGQGPQFIFQYYEEEERQRGNFPDRFSGHQFPNYSSELNVNALLLGDSALYLCASSHLNTEAFFGQGTRLTVV.

At least ten counts were recorded for this clone. The read stops 3 residues short of the end of the CDR3; the missing end is completed from the germline J gene. The chain is built from TRBV30 and TRBJ1-4; 7 bases agree with TRBD1. CDR3 length: 13 residues. Germline trimming cut 7 bases from V and 7 bases from J; bases unmatched to any gene: 9. Germline V gene sequence: CDR1 GTSNPN, CDR2 SVGIG (reference sequence). The CDR3 spells CASKTGFSEKLFF. Incomplete CDR3 DNA: TGTGCCTCAAAGACAGGGTTTAGTGAAAAA.

This clone was detected ten times or more. The read ends 3 residues before the CDR3 terminus; that terminus is restored from the germline J gene. The same CDR3 also results from other DNA sequences found in this sample. V gene TRBV30 combines with J gene TRBJ1-3; maybe TRBD1 (6 bases). This CDR3 has 15 amino acids. Trimming took off 4 bases at V and 0 bases at J, with 13 bases between the two ends. Germline V gene data show CDR1 as GTSNPN and CDR2 as SVGIG (reference sequence). Partial CDR3 DNA: TGTGCCTGGACCCGACAGGCCAACTCTGGAAACACC. Protein: CAWTRQANSGNT. The entire CDR3 is CAWTRQANSGNTIYF.

This clone has at least ten counts. The read gets to within 3 residues of the CDR3 end, and the germline J gene fills in the rest. This chain links TRBV30 with TRBJ2-3, with D perhaps matching TRBD1 or TRBD2 (5 bases each). This CDR3 spans 12 amino acids. Germline V gives CDR1 GTSNPN, CDR2 SVGIG (reference sequence). V was trimmed by 3 bases and J by 8 bases, leaving 12 bases between them. The sequenced part of the CDR3 DNA is TGTGCCTGGAGCGAGAGGGGTTCTACG. It is translated as CAWSERGST. The full CDR3 reads CAWSERGSTQYF.

This clone showed up many times. The CDR3 end falls 3 residues outside the read, so it is completed with the germline J gene. This chain connects TRBV10-3 to TRBJ2-1; D remains ambiguous. The CDR3 loop spans 14 amino acids. Germline values: CDR1 ENHRY, CDR2 SYGVKD. V lost 0 bases to trimming and J lost 8 bases, with 11 bases between them. CDR3 amino acids: CAISESIGHDEQFF. The covered CDR3 bases are TGTGCCATCAGTGAGTCGATAGGGCACGATGAG.

This clone was seen ten or more times. The read halts 3 residues ahead of the CDR3 end, with the missing end drawn from the germline J gene. This chain connects TRBV20-1 to TRBJ2-2; TRBD1 matches at 7 bases. The J segment lost 7 bases and the V segment lost 7 bases, leaving 9 bases of the junction unmatched. Germline V gene lookup returns CDR1 DFQATT and CDR2 SNEGSKA (reference sequence). This CDR3 region has 13 residues. The CDR3 here is CSGLRGSDGELFF. The covered CDR3 bases are TGCAGTGGACTCAGGGGGTCGGACGGGGAG.

This clone appeared many times. The read ends 3 residues shy of where the CDR3 ends; the end is completed using the germline J gene. The chain has TRBV19 and TRBJ2-7; D possibly corresponds to TRBD2 (6 bases). V gave up 6 bases and J gave up 4 bases, with 13 bases separating them. The CDR3 sequence is 13 residues long. Germline V gene data show CDR1 as LNHDA and CDR2 as SQIVND (reference sequence). The CDR3 is CASSPGGLYEQYF. The covered CDR3 bases are TGTGCCAGTAGCCCCGGGGGTCTTTACGAG. The entire variable domain, with the rest obtained from reference TRBV19 and TRBJ2-7, is as follows: DGGITQSPKYLFRKEGQNVTLSCEQNLNHDAMYWYRQDPGQGLRLIYYSQIVNDFQKGDIAEGYSVSREKKESFPLTVTSAQKNPTAFYLCASSPGGLYEQYFGPGTRLTVT.

Details on this clone: It is likely a read error: a sequence one base away is far more abundant. The read ends 3 residues early relative to the CDR3; the germline J gene fills the gap. The chain uses TRBV6-1 and TRBJ2-3; 11 bases match TRBD2. The germline V gene encodes CDR1 MNHNS and CDR2 SASEGT. The CDR3 is 15 amino acids. The CDR3 bases that were read are TGTGACAGCAGTGAACTAGCGGGGGCCACAGATACG. Translated, it gives CDSSELAGATDT. The entire CDR3 sequence reads CDSSELAGATDTQYF.

For this clone: A much more abundant neighbour one base away suggests this may be a read error. The sequence runs out 3 residues before the end of the CDR3; the remainder is reconstructed from the germline J gene. V gene TRBV5-1 combines with J gene TRBJ2-2, with 11 bases lining up with TRBD2. Germline trimming cut 3 bases from V and 8 bases from J; bases unmatched to any gene: 15. There are 18 residues in the CDR3. Germline V CDR1 and CDR2: SGHRS, YFSETQ. The CDR3 is CASSSGASGGTHPGELFF. CDR3 DNA, as far as it was read: TGCGCCAGCAGCTCGGGTGCTAGCGGGGGGACCCACCCTGGGGAG.

This clone was recorded at least ten times. The read ends 3 residues before the CDR3 terminus; that terminus is restored from the germline J gene. The rearrangement uses TRBV7-7 and TRBJ2-5, with D tentatively TRBD2 (6 bases). Germline CDR1 SSHAT, CDR2 FNYEAQ (reference sequence). This CDR3 contains 14 residues. Trimming removed 2 bases from V and 5 bases from J, with 12 bases in between. The DNA read from the CDR3 is TGTGCCAGCAGCTTATGGGGGACTGGGGAGACC. Amino acids: CASSLWGTGET. The entire CDR3 protein is CASSLWGTGETQYF.

At least ten counts were recorded for this clone. The CDR3 end lies 3 residues beyond the end of the read and is filled in from the germline J gene. The chain joins TRBV7-2 to TRBJ2-5, with 9 nucleotides matching TRBD1. The CDR3 consists of 15 residues. The germline CDR1 and CDR2 sequences are SGHTA and FQGNSA. Germline trimming cut 5 bases from V and 5 bases from J; bases unmatched to any gene: 9. The covered CDR3 bases are TGTGCCAGCAGCATCCAACAGGGGGCATTGGAGACC. It translates to CASSIQQGALET. The full-length CDR3 reads as CASSIQQGALETQYF.

In its sample, this clone was seen many times. The CDR3 bases that were read are TGTGCCAGCAGTTTAAGCGGGACCTCAACCTACGAG. As protein: CASSLSGTSTYE. The whole CDR3 sequence reads CASSLSGTSTYEQYF. The chain has TRBV12-3 or TRBV12-4 and TRBJ2-7; 7 bases align to TRBD2. The read finishes 3 residues shy of the CDR3 end, and the germline J gene is used to complete it. The CDR3 runs to 15 residues. J gave up 2 bases and V 2 bases, and 6 bases lay outside the gene matches.

To note about this clone: Coverage ceases 3 residues before the CDR3 finishes, and the germline J gene fills in the end. V gene TRBV7-6 combines with J gene TRBJ1-2, with 10 nucleotides matching TRBD1. The CDR3 contains 14 residues. CDR1 is SGHVS, CDR2 FNYEAQ, per germline. Here the CDR3 reads CASSPRTGGTDYTF. The CDR3 bases that were read are TGTGCCAGCAGCCCCCGGACAGGGGGGACCGAC.

In its sample, this clone was seen many times. The CDR3 is cut off 3 residues early in the read; its end comes from the germline J gene. The V call is TRBV20-1, the J call TRBJ2-7; D could derive from TRBD1 or TRBD2 (5 bases each). V shed 5 bases and J shed 0 bases, with 14 bases lying between them. CDR1 and CDR2 (germline): DFQATT, SNEGSKA (reference sequence). This CDR3 comprises 14 residues. The DNA read from the CDR3 is TGCAGTGCTCGAGCGAGGGGAAGCTCCTACGAG. Its protein product is CSARARGSSYE. The entire CDR3 protein reads CSARARGSSYEQYF.

This clone was found many times. The DNA ends 3 residues before the CDR3 does, and the rest of the CDR3 is filled in from the germline J gene. The V call is TRBV5-4, the J call TRBJ2-1; 10 bases line up with TRBD2. The CDR3 runs 16 residues. Germline CDR1 and CDR2: SGHNT and YYREEE (reference sequence). With 1 base clipped from V and 6 bases from J, the junction kept 7 bases outside the gene matches. CDR3 protein: CASSLQRGGKFNEQFF. The part of the CDR3 DNA that was read is TGTGCCAGCAGCTTGCAGCGGGGGGGCAAGTTCAATGAG.

This clone was recorded many times. Sequencing ends 3 residues short of the CDR3 end; the germline J gene provides the rest. V is TRBV18 and J is TRBJ1-6, with a tentative D call TRBD1 (5 bases). Trimming removed 2 bases from V and 9 bases from J, with 11 bases in between. CDR3 length: 14 amino acids. Germline V CDR1 and CDR2: KGHSH, LQKENI. The DNA read from the CDR3 is TGTGCCAGCTCACCATCCAGGGAAAGTTCACCC. Its translation: CASSPSRESSP. The whole CDR3 region reads CASSPSRESSPLHF.

This clone came up many times. Read data end 3 residues before the CDR3 end; the end is taken from the germline J gene. The J gene is TRBJ2-3, the V gene TRBV6-2 or TRBV6-3; the match to TRBD1 covers 9 bases. Germline lookup yields CDR1 MNHEY and CDR2 SVGEGT. The CDR3 extends over 15 amino acids. The CDR3 reads CASRKPGQGVETQYF. The part of the CDR3 DNA that was read is TGTGCCAGCAGAAAACCGGGACAGGGAGTGGAGACG.

This clone was seen at least ten times. The CDR3 extends 3 residues past the end of the read, so its final part is completed from the germline J gene. The chain joins TRBV6-1 to TRBJ2-5; the match to TRBD1 covers 10 bases. Trimming took 3 bases from V and 3 from J; bases not matched to a gene: 7. Germline CDR1 and CDR2: MNHNS and SASEGT. The CDR3 length is 16 residues. CDR3: CASSEWDRGREETQYF. CDR3 DNA, as far as it was read: TGTGCCAGCAGTGAGTGGGACAGGGGACGGGAAGAGACC.